Following are 2 T cell receptor beta chains from one sample sequenced in a study of blood T cell repertoires in COVID-19. Clones were sequenced by immunoSEQ multiplex PCR, and TCRdb holds only the in-frame ones, with some missing. The sample consists of around 130,000 clones, 85% to 90% of them appearing once. The specimen was peripheral blood. These TCRs come from a woman in her forties or fifties with acute or convalescent COVID-19.

This sequence joins TRBV7-8 and TRBJ2-7; TRBD2 agrees at 9 bases. The V and J ends lost 0 bases and 6 bases, in that order; junction bases with no gene match: 9. Germline V gene lookup returns CDR1 SGHVS and CDR2 FQNEAQ. This CDR3 is built from 16 residues. The CDR3 region has the DNA TGTGCCAGCAGCTTAGCAGGCGGCGGGGGGGCGGGCGAGCAGTACTTC. Protein product: CASSLAGGGGAGEQYF. Full variable domain (remainder filled in from reference TRBV7-8 and TRBJ2-7): GAGVSQSPRYKVAKRGQDVALRCDPISGHVSLFWYQQALGQGPEFLTYFQNEAQLDKSGLPSDRFFAERPEGSVSTLKIQRTQQEDSAVYLCASSLAGGGGAGEQYFGPGTRLTVT.

The chain is built from TRBV7-2 and TRBJ1-2; D is unresolved. The length of the CDR3 is 13 residues. CDR1 and CDR2 (germline): SGHTA, FQGNSA. Trimming left V 6 bases short and J 6 bases short, with 14 bases between. CDR3 in amino acids: CASSPSTAHGYTF. The CDR3 nucleotides are TGTGCCAGCAGTCCTTCCACAGCACATGGCTACACCTTC.